The 24 T cell receptor beta chains in this list originate from one sample, sequenced in a study of metastatic and nonmetastatic thyroid tumors. TCRdb re-called the PCR reads through MiXCR. The table lists 20,000 or so clones, 36% of them singletons. Until they underwent thyroid surgery, no patient had received any treatment. The sample consisted of blood. These receptors all come from a male donor with papillary thyroid cancer or a benign thyroid nodule (not recorded which). Some clones in this sample may be carry-over from other donors' samples.

The rearrangement links TRBV28 to TRBJ1-2; D is possibly TRBD1 (5 bases). This CDR3 has 14 amino acids. Germline loops: CDR1 MDHEN, CDR2 SYDVKM. V was cut by 2 bases and J by 8 bases, with 15 bases left in between. Written as DNA, the CDR3 is TGTGCCAGCAGTTTAACTCTCAGGGTTAGGGGCTACACCTTC. Its translation is CASSLTLRVRGYTF.

V gene TRBV5-1 combines with J gene TRBJ2-2, with TRBD1 matching over 7 bases. Germline V gene lookup returns CDR1 SGHRS and CDR2 YFSETQ. Germline trimming cut 7 bases from V and 0 bases from J; bases unmatched to any gene: 9. The CDR3 runs 16 residues. This CDR3 reads CASHLDGTANTGELFF. CDR3 sequence (DNA): TGCGCCAGCCACCTCGACGGGACAGCGAACACCGGGGAGCTGTTTTTT.

This clone turned up a few times. The chain carries TRBV28 and TRBJ1-3; D is perhaps TRBD1 (5 bases). The CDR3 covers 10 residues. V was shortened by 8 bases and J by 7 bases, with 6 bases between the two germline ends. Germline-derived CDR1 and CDR2 are MDHEN and SYDVKM. The CDR3 coding sequence is TGTGCCAGCTGGGGGAACACCATATATTTT. Translating gives CASWGNTIYF.

The chain combines TRBV18 with TRBJ2-7; 8 bases are shared with TRBD1. Germline V gene lookup returns CDR1 KGHSH and CDR2 LQKENI. CDR3 length: 15 residues. Losses at the gene ends were 6 bases for V and 0 bases for J; bases not matched to a gene: 7. CDR3 sequence reads: CASSPGGFRSYEQYF. CDR3 sequence (DNA): TGTGCCAGCTCGCCAGGGGGCTTTCGCTCCTACGAGCAGTACTTC.

This clone was seen at least ten times. The rearrangement links TRBV7-9 to TRBJ2-5, with TRBD1 as a possible D gene (6 bases). This CDR3 is built from 14 residues. Germline V gene sequence: CDR1 SEHNR, CDR2 FQNEAQ (reference sequence). Trimming took off 3 bases at V and 3 bases at J, with 11 bases between the two ends. The DNA for the CDR3 is TGTGCCAGCAGCTTCGGACAGTTGAAAGAGACCCAGTACTTC. It encodes CASSFGQLKETQYF.

The rearrangement uses TRBV5-5 and TRBJ2-2; D gene unclear. V shed 0 bases and J shed 4 bases, with 10 bases lying between them. CDR1 and CDR2 (germline): SGHKS, YYEKEE (reference sequence). The length of the CDR3 is 15 residues. This CDR3 is CASSLAGRFTGELFF. CDR3 in DNA: TGTGCCAGCAGCTTGGCAGGCAGATTCACCGGGGAGCTGTTTTTT.

The gene calls are TRBV6-5 and TRBJ1-2, with a possible D match to TRBD1 (6 bases). V was shortened by 0 bases and J by 2 bases, with 7 bases between the two germline ends. Germline CDR1 MNHEY, CDR2 SVGAGI. CDR3 length: 14 amino acids. The CDR3 DNA reads TGTGCCAGCAGTTACTCGACAGGAAACTATGGCTACACCTTC. It specifies CASSYSTGNYGYTF.

The chain recombines TRBV5-6 with TRBJ1-1; D is unclear. Per germline, CDR1 SGHDT and CDR2 YYEEEE. V was trimmed by 6 bases and J by 0 bases, leaving 12 bases between them. The CDR3 spans 14 residues. CDR3 protein: CASTQRRMNTEAFF. CDR3 sequence (DNA): TGTGCCAGCACCCAGAGAAGGATGAACACTGAAGCTTTCTTT. Variable domain in full (rest from reference TRBV5-6 and TRBJ1-1): DAGVTQSPTHLIKTRGQQVTLRCSPKSGHDTVSWYQQALGQGPQFIFQYYEEEERQRGNFPDRFSGHQFPNYSSELNVNALLLGDSALYLCASTQRRMNTEAFFGQGTRLTVV.

By its share, this clone is medium-sized. The chain couples TRBV6-1 to TRBJ1-2; D uncertain. The CDR3 is 11 amino acids. Trimming took off 6 bases at V and 4 bases at J, with 6 bases between the two ends. The germline V gene encodes CDR1 MNHNS and CDR2 SASEGT. Here the CDR3 reads CASSPTYGYTF. CDR3 coding DNA: TGTGCCAGCAGCCCTACCTATGGCTACACCTTC.

In its sample, this clone was seen a few times. This chain joins TRBV19 and TRBJ2-1, with 7 nucleotides matching TRBD1. This CDR3 is built from 12 residues. The V segment lost 5 bases and the J segment 9 bases; nucleotides outside the gene matches: 4. Germline V CDR1 and CDR2: LNHDA, SQIVND (reference sequence). Written as DNA, the CDR3 is TGTGCCAGTAGTTTCAGGGGGAGTGAGCAGTTCTTC. This gives the protein CASSFRGSEQFF.

Turning to this clone: A junction boundary mismatches the germline segment, possibly from a read error. V is TRBV30 and J is TRBJ1-3; weak D call: TRBD1 (5 bases). Germline loops: CDR1 GTSNPN, CDR2 SVGIG (reference sequence). This CDR3 spans 13 amino acids. CDR3 in DNA: TGTGTCTGGATCCGGGGGTTTGGAAACACCATATATTTT. This gives the protein CVWIRGFGNTIYF.

This clone was recorded a few times. The chain has TRBV6-1 and TRBJ2-7; D remains ambiguous. Germline V gene sequence: CDR1 MNHNS, CDR2 SASEGT. The length of the CDR3 is 13 residues. Trimming removed 10 bases from V and 1 base from J, with 14 bases in between. The CDR3 DNA sequence: TGTGCCACCCGTGTAGGCAGATCCTACGAGCAGTACTTC. The encoded protein is CATRVGRSYEQYF.

This clone was recorded a few times. V and J are TRBV19 and TRBJ2-7, with D possibly TRBD2 on 6 matching bases. The ends were cut back, 2 bases at V and 4 bases at J, with 15 bases in the middle. Germline assignment: CDR1 LNHDA and CDR2 SQIVND (reference sequence). CDR3 length: 15 amino acids. DNA of the CDR3: TGTGCCAGTAGTATATTTAGCGGCGGGTCGTACGAGCAGTACTTC. Protein product: CASSIFSGGSYEQYF.

In regard to this clone: The DNA is left out, because the CDR3 cannot be placed on it with certainty; the CDR3 is given as TCRdb lists it. V gene TRBV19 combines with J gene TRBJ2-2; no DNA check was done on the table's D call, TRBD2. From its first to its last residue, the CDR3 has 15 amino acids. Germline-derived CDR1 and CDR2 are LNHDA and SQIVND (reference sequence). CDR3 amino acids: CATSPGTTQPGSCFF.

In this sample, this clone turned up many times. The V gene is TRBV6-1, the J gene TRBJ2-4, with a weak D call TRBD2 (6 bases). V lost 3 bases and J lost 0, with 15 bases in between. Germline values: CDR1 MNHNS, CDR2 SASEGT. The CDR3 spans 17 residues. In DNA form, the CDR3 reads TGTGCCAGCAGTGATGGTCCGAGGGGACTAGCCAAAAACATTCAGTACTTC. Protein sequence: CASSDGPRGLAKNIQYF.

Ten or more counts support this clone. The rearrangement links TRBV28 to TRBJ2-1; 11 nucleotides align to TRBD2. Germline CDR1 reads MDHEN; CDR2 reads SYDVKM. The V and J ends lost 7 bases and 4 bases, in that order; junction bases with no gene match: 3. The CDR3 runs 14 residues. The CDR3, as DNA: TGTGCCAGCAAGGGGACTAGCGGATACAATGAGCAGTTCTTC. This codes for CASKGTSGYNEQFF.

This clone was found many times. The genes are TRBV6-2 or TRBV6-3 and TRBJ2-4; D might be TRBD1 or TRBD2, each matching 5 bases. Deletions cut 5 bases from V and 0 bases from J, with 5 bases between. This CDR3 contains 13 residues. Germline V lookup: CDR1 MNHEY, CDR2 SVGEGT. CDR3 sequence: CASSGGAKNIQYF. The DNA of the CDR3 is TGTGCCAGCAGTGGGGGAGCCAAAAACATTCAGTACTTC.

This clone came up many times. This sequence may be a read error, since a much larger clone differs from it by one base. Other DNA sequences within the sample encode an identical CDR3. This sequence joins TRBV30 and TRBJ1-3, with D maybe TRBD1 (5 bases). Trimming stripped 2 bases from V and 4 bases from J, with 9 bases between. This CDR3 region has 13 residues. Germline V gives CDR1 GTSNPN, CDR2 SVGIG (reference sequence). The CDR3 coding sequence is TGTGCCTGGAGTCAGGGCACCGGAAACACCATATATTTT. Amino acids: CAWSQGTGNTIYF.

In DNA, the CDR3 is TGTGCCGGGGGTCCGTGGCAGGGCGGAAACACCATATATTTT. Amino acids: CAGGPWQGGNTIYF. The chain employs TRBV6-1 and TRBJ1-3; perhaps TRBD1 as D (5 bases). In germline, CDR1 is MNHNS, CDR2 SASEGT. V lost 11 bases, J lost 4 bases, and 18 bases lay in between. The CDR3 is 14 amino acids.

Relative to its sample, this clone is medium-sized. The chain recombines TRBV12-5 with TRBJ2-5; TRBD1 or TRBD2 may be the D gene (5 bases each). CDR1 LGHNT and CDR2 FRNRAP come from the germline V gene. This CDR3 has 15 amino acids. Trimming cost V 1 base and J 5 bases, with 14 bases left between them. CDR3 DNA: TGTGCTAGTGGTTTGGGACTCAGGGACGGGGAGACCCAGTACTTC. This gives the protein CASGLGLRDGETQYF.

The chain has TRBV5-1 and TRBJ2-7; 9 nucleotides match TRBD1. Per the germline V gene, CDR1 is SGHRS and CDR2 is YFSETQ. There are 15 residues in the CDR3. The J segment lost 2 bases and the V segment lost 3 bases, leaving 6 bases of the junction unmatched. DNA of the CDR3: TGCGCCAGCAGCTCCCCGGGACAGGGCACCTACGAGCAGTACTTC. As protein: CASSSPGQGTYEQYF.

This clone was found many times. This rearrangement joins TRBV2 to TRBJ1-5, with D uncertain. The germline V and J ends were trimmed by 4 bases and 4 bases, with 11 bases remaining between them. The germline CDR1 and CDR2 sequences are SNHLY and FYNNEI. The CDR3 totals 14 residues. CDR3 nucleotides: TGTGCCAGCAGTGTAGAATTGAGAAATCAGCCCCAGCATTTT. It is translated as CASSVELRNQPQHF.

This clone occurred a few times. The chain joins TRBV10-3 to TRBJ2-2; a weak D match, TRBD2 (6 bases). This CDR3 contains 16 residues. V shed 6 bases and J shed 0 bases, with 14 bases lying between them. Germline loops: CDR1 ENHRY, CDR2 SYGVKD. CDR3: CAISPLSGSNTGELFF. The CDR3 DNA reads TGTGCCATCAGCCCTCTTAGCGGATCGAACACCGGGGAGCTGTTTTTT.

The chain recombines TRBV28 with TRBJ1-5; perhaps TRBD1 as D (5 bases). CDR1 is MDHEN, CDR2 SYDVKM, per germline. The CDR3 extends over 15 amino acids. V was trimmed by 0 bases and J by 8 bases, leaving 14 bases between them. CDR3 sequence reads: CASSLWQGDGEPQHF. Written as DNA, the CDR3 is TGTGCCAGCAGTTTATGGCAGGGAGATGGGGAGCCCCAGCATTTT. Combining the CDR3 with reference TRBV28 and TRBJ1-5 gives the whole variable domain DVKVTQSSRYLVKRTGEKVFLECVQDMDHENMFWYRQDPGLGLRLIYFSYDVKMKEKGDIPEGYSVSREKKERFSLILESASTNQTSMYLCASSLWQGDGEPQHFGDGTRLSIL.